These 27 T cell receptor beta chains share one sample of origin, sequenced in a study of cytomegalovirus exposure and HLA in healthy donors. Primers for the PCR totalled 60 Vbeta and 13 Jbeta. Produced via immunoSEQ multiplex PCR; TCRdb's table is partial and in-frame only. The top ten hold under 1.5% of the sample, which has roughly 170,000 clones, around 80% seen once. Sequencing was carried out using PBMCs. The receptors here all came from a girl between 2 and 10 years old in good health and CMV-seropositive.

There are a few counts of this clone. The chain is built from TRBV9 and TRBJ2-5; 15 bases fit TRBD2. The CDR3 has 17 amino acids. J gave up 3 bases and V 3 bases, and 6 bases lay outside the gene matches. CDR1 SGDLS and CDR2 YYNGEE come from the germline V gene. The CDR3 region is CASSAGLAGGREETQYF. CDR3 DNA: TGTGCCAGCAGCGCGGGACTAGCGGGAGGCCGAGAAGAGACCCAGTACTTC.

This clone came up once. The chain has TRBV5-1 and TRBJ1-2; TRBD1 matches at 7 bases. V shed 4 bases, J shed 0 bases, and the junction held 3 bases outside the gene matches. The CDR3 covers 14 residues. The germline CDR1 and CDR2 sequences are SGHRS and YFSETQ. The DNA for the CDR3 is TGCGCCAGCAGCCAGGGGACAGCTAACTATGGCTACACCTTC. Its protein product is CASSQGTANYGYTF.

V and J are TRBV2 and TRBJ1-5; TRBD1 might be the D (6 bases). CDR3 length equals 15 residues. V shed 5 bases and J shed 0 bases, with 11 bases lying between them. Germline V gives CDR1 SNHLY, CDR2 FYNNEI. DNA for the CDR3: TGTGCCAGCAGTCGGGACACCATTAGCAATCAGCCCCAGCATTTT. It is translated as CASSRDTISNQPQHF. Filled out from reference TRBV2 and TRBJ1-5, the complete variable domain reads EPEVTQTPSHQVTQMGQEVILRCVPISNHLYFYWYRQILGQKVEFLVSFYNNEISEKSEIFDDQFSVERPDGSNFTLKIRSTKLEDSAMYFCASSRDTISNQPQHFGDGTRLSIL.

The chain couples TRBV30 to TRBJ1-1; TRBD1 might be the D (5 bases). Germline values: CDR1 GTSNPN, CDR2 SVGIG (reference sequence). Trimming stripped 3 bases from V and 3 bases from J, with 14 bases between. The CDR3 has 14 residues. The CDR3 DNA sequence: TGTGCCTGGAGCCCCTACAAAGGGGACACTGAAGCTTTCTTT. Amino acid sequence: CAWSPYKGDTEAFF.

This rearrangement joins TRBV30 to TRBJ2-7, with D possibly TRBD1 on 5 matching bases. V dropped 5 bases and J dropped 3 bases, with 8 bases sitting between them. This CDR3 has 11 residues. Germline CDR1 and CDR2: GTSNPN and SVGIG (reference sequence). Written as DNA, the CDR3 is TGTGCCTGGGCAGGGAACTACGAGCAGTACTTC. Its protein product is CAWAGNYEQYF. Using reference TRBV30 and TRBJ2-7 for the parts outside the CDR3, the full variable domain is SQTIHQWPATLVQPVGSPLSLECTVEGTSNPNLYWYRQAAGRGLQLLFYSVGIGQISSEVPQNLSASRPQDRQFILSSKKLLLSDSGFYLCAWAGNYEQYFGPGTRLTVT.

The CDR3 region is CASSLTGPRGHYGYTF. CDR3 nucleotide sequence: TGTGCCAGCAGCCTTACAGGTCCCAGGGGCCACTATGGCTACACCTTC. The chain employs TRBV28 and TRBJ1-2; a possible D gene is TRBD1 (6 bases). The CDR3 consists of 16 residues. Germline V gives CDR1 MDHEN, CDR2 SYDVKM. V gave up 6 bases and J gave up 3 bases, with 20 bases separating them.

The chain carries TRBV30 and TRBJ1-5; D call uncertain. Trimming took off 1 base at V and 0 bases at J, with 13 bases between the two ends. The germline V gene has CDR1 GTSNPN and CDR2 SVGIG (reference sequence). This CDR3 comprises 16 residues. CDR3 sequence: CAWSEVRQNSNQPQHF. The CDR3 DNA sequence: TGTGCCTGGAGTGAGGTGAGGCAGAATAGCAATCAGCCCCAGCATTTT.

This clone has more than one count but fewer than ten. The chain combines TRBV6-1 with TRBJ1-1; TRBD1 is a possible D gene (6 bases). The germline V gene has CDR1 MNHNS and CDR2 SASEGT. The CDR3 spans 13 residues. CDR3 sequence: CAEGGEVNTEAFF. The CDR3, as DNA: TGTGCAGAAGGGGGTGAGGTGAACACTGAAGCTTTCTTT.

The gene calls are TRBV6-6 and TRBJ1-5; maybe TRBD1 (5 bases). The V end lost 8 bases, the J end lost 5 bases, and 22 bases lay between the germline ends. Germline V CDR1 and CDR2: MNHNY, SVGAGI (reference sequence). The CDR3 is 16 residues long. The CDR3 protein is CASFNSQRGGDQPQHF. The DNA of the CDR3 is TGTGCCAGCTTCAACAGTCAGAGGGGAGGGGATCAGCCCCAGCATTTT.

The rearrangement links TRBV19 to TRBJ1-1, with D possibly matching TRBD1 (6 bases). Per the germline V gene, CDR1 is LNHDA and CDR2 is SQIVND (reference sequence). The V gene lost 3 bases and the J gene lost 4 bases, with 9 bases spanning the gap. The CDR3 contains 13 residues. The CDR3 DNA is TGTGCCAGTAGTATTGACAGGTCCACTGAAGCTTTCTTT. Translated: CASSIDRSTEAFF. The whole variable domain, remainder taken from reference TRBV19 and TRBJ1-1, is DGGITQSPKYLFRKEGQNVTLSCEQNLNHDAMYWYRQDPGQGLRLIYYSQIVNDFQKGDIAEGYSVSREKKESFPLTVTSAQKNPTAFYLCASSIDRSTEAFFGQGTRLTVV.

This chain uses TRBV9 with TRBJ2-3; 7 bases align to TRBD2. V was pared by 6 bases and J by 2 bases, with 9 bases of the junction left unmatched. The CDR3 runs to 15 residues. Germline V gives CDR1 SGDLS, CDR2 YYNGEE. Here the CDR3 reads CASNKRDLYTDTQYF. CDR3 coding DNA: TGTGCCAGCAACAAGCGGGATCTCTACACAGATACGCAGTATTTT.

The rearrangement uses TRBV30 and TRBJ1-2; 7 nucleotides agree with TRBD1. V was clipped by 7 bases and J by 6 bases; unmatched bases: 5. This CDR3 spans 11 amino acids. Germline values: CDR1 GTSNPN, CDR2 SVGIG (reference sequence). The CDR3, as DNA: TGTGCCTTGGACAGGACACATGGCTACACCTTC. It yields the protein CALDRTHGYTF.

The V and J genes are TRBV5-5 and TRBJ2-7; D is undetermined. This CDR3 comprises 15 residues. Germline V gene data show CDR1 as SGHKS and CDR2 as YYEKEE (reference sequence). V lost 4 bases and J lost 0, with 14 bases in between. CDR3 bases: TGTGCCAGCAGCCCAGCGTTGATGAGCTCCTACGAGCAGTACTTC. Amino acid sequence: CASSPALMSSYEQYF.

The chain recombines TRBV7-8 with TRBJ1-5, with D unresolved. In germline, CDR1 is SGHVS, CDR2 FQNEAQ. Trimming cost V 1 base and J 6 bases, with 7 bases left between them. The CDR3 is 13 amino acids. The CDR3 is CASSLERGQPQHF. As DNA, the CDR3 is TGTGCCAGCAGCTTAGAACGAGGTCAGCCCCAGCATTTT.

CDR3 in DNA: TGTGCCAGCAGCCGTCAAACCGGGACTAGCGCCACTAGCACAGATACGCAGTATTTT. This sequence encodes CASSRQTGTSATSTDTQYF. V and J are TRBV5-8 and TRBJ2-3, with 10 bases fitting TRBD2. Germline lookup yields CDR1 SGHTS and CDR2 YDEGEE. The CDR3 is 19 amino acids. V was pared by 4 bases and J by 0 bases, with 14 bases of the junction left unmatched.

The chain uses TRBV6-1 and TRBJ2-7; D remains unclear. Trimming took off 10 bases at V and 6 bases at J, with 13 bases between the two ends. Germline values: CDR1 MNHNS, CDR2 SASEGT. This CDR3 has 11 amino acids. The CDR3 reads CAIKPRGEQYF. The DNA for the CDR3 is TGTGCCATCAAACCCCGAGGCGAGCAGTACTTC.

This clone was observed a single time. The chain employs TRBV9 and TRBJ2-7, with D perhaps matching TRBD1 (5 bases). V gave up 0 bases and J gave up 0 bases, with 19 bases separating them. The CDR3 runs 18 residues. The germline gives CDR1 SGDLS, CDR2 YYNGEE. In DNA form, the CDR3 reads TGTGCCAGCAGCGTAGCGGACACACGCGTAGGCACCTCCTACGAGCAGTACTTC. It translates to CASSVADTRVGTSYEQYF.

The count of this clone is one. The chain carries TRBV15 and TRBJ2-3; 8 bases map to TRBD1. This CDR3 is 15 amino acids long. Germline CDR1 LNHNV, CDR2 YYDKDF (reference sequence). J gave up 7 bases and V 1 base, and 7 bases lay outside the gene matches. CDR3 sequence: CATSRAGQGVNTQYF. For the CDR3, the DNA is TGTGCCACCAGCAGAGCTGGACAGGGTGTCAATACGCAGTATTTT.

This sequence joins TRBV5-1 and TRBJ2-1; TRBD2 agrees at 8 bases. CDR1 and CDR2 from the germline V gene are SGHRS and YFSETQ. The junction had 9 bases not matched to a gene; V was cut back by 4 bases and J by 0 bases. This CDR3 region has 17 residues. The CDR3: CASSAGLAQSSYNEQFF. Here the CDR3 DNA reads TGCGCCAGCAGCGCTGGACTAGCCCAGAGCTCCTACAATGAGCAGTTCTTC.

V gene TRBV6-1 combines with J gene TRBJ1-2; TRBD1 matches at 7 bases. The germline V gene encodes CDR1 MNHNS and CDR2 SASEGT. This CDR3 is built from 14 residues. Trimming took 3 bases from V and 8 from J; bases not matched to a gene: 9. Here the CDR3 DNA reads TGTGCCAGCAGTGACCCGGCAGGGGGACGCGGCTACACCTTC. Amino acids: CASSDPAGGRGYTF.

The chain carries TRBV9 and TRBJ2-3; D unclear. Germline V CDR1 and CDR2: SGDLS, YYNGEE. This CDR3 is 12 amino acids long. V lost 3 bases, J lost 2 bases, and 4 bases lay in between. The CDR3 nucleotides read TGTGCCAGCAGCGCCAACACAGATACGCAGTATTTT. This encodes CASSANTDTQYF.

V gene TRBV7-6 combines with J gene TRBJ1-5; tentative D call: TRBD1 (5 bases). Germline-derived CDR1 and CDR2 are SGHVS and FNYEAQ. Trimming took 5 bases from V and 4 from J, leaving 12 bases between them. The CDR3 sequence is 14 residues long. In DNA, the CDR3 is TGTGCCAGCAGCCCAGGGATTGTTAATCAGCCCCAGCATTTT. Protein: CASSPGIVNQPQHF.

The chain recombines TRBV15 with TRBJ1-1; TRBD1 agrees at 7 bases. Trimming cost V 0 bases and J 2 bases; bases outside gene matches: 6. Germline CDR1 reads LNHNV; CDR2 reads YYDKDF (reference sequence). This CDR3 spans 16 amino acids. DNA of the CDR3: TGTGCCACCAGCAGAGATCCATGGGACAGAAACACTGAAGCTTTCTTT. Translation: CATSRDPWDRNTEAFF.

The chain recombines TRBV11-2 with TRBJ1-2; possibly TRBD1 for D (6 bases). The CDR3 runs to 14 residues. Germline V gives CDR1 SGHAT, CDR2 FQNNGV. The V gene lost 3 bases and the J gene lost 4 bases, with 12 bases spanning the gap. The CDR3 DNA reads TGTGCCAGCAGCTTGAGCGGGGGCACCTATGGCTACACCTTC. Translation gives CASSLSGGTYGYTF.

A single count supports this clone. This same CDR3 is encoded by further DNA sequences in the sample. The chain employs TRBV30 and TRBJ1-1, with D possibly TRBD1 on 5 matching bases. From germline, CDR1 is GTSNPN and CDR2 SVGIG (reference sequence). V gave up 1 base and J gave up 0 bases, with 9 bases separating them. The CDR3 consists of 14 residues. In nucleotides, the CDR3 is TGTGCCTGGAGTGGTGGACAATTGAACACTGAAGCTTTCTTT. Protein sequence: CAWSGGQLNTEAFF.

This clone was counted a single time. This chain uses TRBV7-6 with TRBJ1-1; possibly TRBD1 for D (6 bases). In germline, CDR1 is SGHVS, CDR2 FNYEAQ. Between the trimmed V and J ends, which lost 7 bases and 8 bases, there was a span of 20 bases. This CDR3 has 14 residues. CDR3 protein: CASTLGVRGPEAFF. Here the CDR3 DNA reads TGTGCCAGCACCCTAGGGGTCAGGGGACCCGAAGCTTTCTTT.

The chain links TRBV9 to TRBJ1-2; 7 bases align to TRBD1. The CDR3 is 14 amino acids. V lost 0 bases, J lost 5 bases, and 4 bases stayed unmatched. Germline V gene data show CDR1 as SGDLS and CDR2 as YYNGEE. In nucleotides, the CDR3 is TGTGCCAGCAGCGTAGAGGGGACAGCGTATGGCTACACCTTC. Translating gives CASSVEGTAYGYTF.